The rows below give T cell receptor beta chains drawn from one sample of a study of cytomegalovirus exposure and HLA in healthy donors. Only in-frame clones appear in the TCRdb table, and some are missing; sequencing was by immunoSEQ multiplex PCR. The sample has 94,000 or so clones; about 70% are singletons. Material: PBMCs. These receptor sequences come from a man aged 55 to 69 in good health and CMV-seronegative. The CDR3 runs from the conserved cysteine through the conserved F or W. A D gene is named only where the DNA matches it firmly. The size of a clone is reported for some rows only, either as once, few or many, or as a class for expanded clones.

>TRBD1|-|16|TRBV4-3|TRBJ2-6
CASSQEGGTGSNVLTF
TGCGCCAGCAGCCAAGAAGGAGGGACAGGGTCCAACGTCCTGACTTTC
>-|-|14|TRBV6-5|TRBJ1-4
CASSIAGANEKLFF
TGTGCCAGCAGTATAGCCGGGGCTAATGAAAAACTGTTTTTT
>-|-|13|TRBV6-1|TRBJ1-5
CASSYRDNQPQHF
TGTGCCAGCAGCTACAGGGATAATCAGCCCCAGCATTTT
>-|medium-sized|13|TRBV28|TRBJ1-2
CASSLVRGGGYTF
TGTGCCAGCAGTTTAGTGCGGGGAGGTGGCTACACCTTC
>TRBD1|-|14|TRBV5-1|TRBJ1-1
CASSIQGENTEAFF
TGCGCCAGCAGTATACAGGGGGAGAACACTGAAGCTTTCTTT
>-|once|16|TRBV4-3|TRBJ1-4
CASSQDPGLTNEKLFF
TGCGCCAGCAGCCAAGACCCCGGACTGACGAATGAAAAACTGTTTTTT
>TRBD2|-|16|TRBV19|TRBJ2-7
CASRPTTSGNSYEQYF
TGTGCCAGTCGCCCTACGACTAGCGGGAACTCCTACGAGCAGTACTTC
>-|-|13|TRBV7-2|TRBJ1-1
CASSFNSNTEAFF
TGTGCCAGCAGCTTTAACAGCAACACTGAAGCTTTCTTT
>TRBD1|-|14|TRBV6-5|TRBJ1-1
CASSKQGANTEAFF
TGTGCCAGCAGTAAACAGGGGGCGAACACTGAAGCTTTCTTT
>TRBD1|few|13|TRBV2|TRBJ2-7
CASRNRGSYEQYF
TGTGCCAGTAGAAACAGGGGGTCTTACGAGCAGTACTTC
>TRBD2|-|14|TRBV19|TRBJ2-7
CAGEGRELRYEQYF
TGTGCCGGCGAAGGGCGGGAGTTACGCTACGAGCAGTACTTC
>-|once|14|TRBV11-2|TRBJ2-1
CASSLAGSYNEQFF
TGTGCCAGCAGCTTGGCGGGCTCCTACAATGAGCAGTTCTTC
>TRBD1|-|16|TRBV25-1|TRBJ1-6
CASSDIPGQYNSPLHF
TGTGCCAGCAGTGATATACCGGGACAGTATAATTCACCCCTCCACTTT
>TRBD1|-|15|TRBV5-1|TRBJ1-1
CASSTSGQGYTEAFF
TGCGCCAGCAGCACTTCGGGACAGGGGTACACTGAAGCTTTCTTT
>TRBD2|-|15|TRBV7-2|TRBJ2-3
CASSRGGAVQDTQYF
TGTGCCAGCAGCCGCGGGGGGGCGGTACAAGATACGCAGTATTTT
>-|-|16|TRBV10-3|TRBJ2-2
CAISESGAPLMRELFF
TGTGCCATCAGTGAGTCAGGGGCCCCTTTAATGAGGGAGCTGTTTTTT
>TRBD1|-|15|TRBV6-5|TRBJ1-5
CASRPSGQPNQPQHF
TGTGCCAGCAGACCCTCGGGACAGCCCAATCAGCCCCAGCATTTT
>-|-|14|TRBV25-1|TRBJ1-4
CASSEGGTNEKLFF
TGTGCCAGCAGTGAGGGGGGGACTAATGAAAAACTGTTTTTT
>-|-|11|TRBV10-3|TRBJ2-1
CAISEGGVTFF
TGTGCCATCAGTGAAGGAGGGGTCACGTTCTTC
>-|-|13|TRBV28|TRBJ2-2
CASSLEGTGELFF
TGTGCCAGCAGTTTAGAGGGAACCGGGGAGCTGTTTTTT
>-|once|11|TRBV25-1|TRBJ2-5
CASSEPETQYF
TGTGCCAGCAGTGAACCTGAGACCCAGTACTTC
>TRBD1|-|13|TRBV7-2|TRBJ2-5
CASSWTGQETQYF
TGTGCCAGCAGCTGGACAGGACAAGAGACCCAGTACTTC
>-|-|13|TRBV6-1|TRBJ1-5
CASGGSRDQPQHF
TGTGCCAGCGGGGGGAGCCGTGATCAGCCCCAGCATTTT
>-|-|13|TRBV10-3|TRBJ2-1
CAIREGGDNEQFF
TGTGCCATCAGGGAAGGGGGGGACAATGAGCAGTTCTTC
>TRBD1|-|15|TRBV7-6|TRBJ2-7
CASSITGTGTYEQYF
TGTGCCAGCAGCATAACCGGGACAGGGACCTACGAGCAGTACTTC
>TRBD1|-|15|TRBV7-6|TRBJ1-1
CASSLEGQGETEAFF
TGTGCCAGCAGCTTAGAAGGGCAGGGGGAGACTGAAGCTTTCTTT
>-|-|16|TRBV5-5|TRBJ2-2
CASSLSFSSNTGELFF
TGTGCCAGCAGCTTGTCGTTCAGTTCGAACACCGGGGAGCTGTTTTTT
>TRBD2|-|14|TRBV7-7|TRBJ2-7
CASSPFSGAYEQYF
TGTGCCAGCAGCCCTTTTAGCGGGGCCTACGAGCAGTACTTC
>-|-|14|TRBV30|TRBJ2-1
CAWSRDSNLNEQFF
TGTGCCTGGAGCCGGGACTCCAACCTAAATGAGCAGTTCTTC
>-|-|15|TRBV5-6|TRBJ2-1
CASSLRLGAYNEQFF
TGTGCCAGCAGCTTGCGTCTAGGAGCCTACAATGAGCAGTTCTTC
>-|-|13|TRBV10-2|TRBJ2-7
CASSGGKSYEQYF
TGCGCCAGCAGTGGAGGGAAATCCTACGAGCAGTACTTC
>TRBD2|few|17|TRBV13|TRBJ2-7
CASSTSLAGGAFYEQYF
TGTGCCAGCAGCACATCACTAGCGGGGGGGGCTTTCTACGAGCAGTACTTC
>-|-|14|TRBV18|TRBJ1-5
CASSLTPQDQPQHF
TGTGCCAGCTCACTTACCCCACAGGATCAGCCCCAGCATTTT